One sample yielded the 15 T cell receptor beta chains listed below, sequenced in a study of early T cells in non-severe SARS-CoV-2 infection. TCRdb independently ran MiXCR on the 5' RACE reads; one entry per CDR3 protein. Found here are some 25,000 distinct CDR3 sequences, 5% to 5.5% of them singletons; the top ten hold 0.8% to 1%. The sample comprised whole blood. The receptors here all came from an adult who was a healthcare worker with PCR-confirmed SARS-CoV-2 infection or an uninfected control (not recorded which).

This sequence joins TRBV4-1 and TRBJ1-1; unclear D gene. CDR3 length equals 15 residues. Germline values: CDR1 MGHRA, CDR2 YSYEKL. V was pared by 1 base and J by 3 bases, with 12 bases between. CDR3 DNA: TGCGCCAGCAGCCAAGGGACGTTCTCGGACACTGAAGCTTTCTTT. Translation: CASSQGTFSDTEAFF.

This clonotype was seen many times. This chain links TRBV28 with TRBJ1-2; a possible D gene is TRBD1 (6 bases). Germline CDR1 reads MDHEN; CDR2 reads SYDVKM. V shed 2 bases and J shed 5 bases, with 12 bases lying between them. The CDR3 has 14 amino acids. The CDR3 nucleotides are TGTGCCAGCAGTTTAATACGGACAGAATATGGCTACACCTTC. Protein product: CASSLIRTEYGYTF.

The V and J genes are TRBV29-1 and TRBJ1-1; the D is unclear. V dropped 2 bases and J dropped 4 bases, with 11 bases sitting between them. There are 13 residues in the CDR3. CDR1 and CDR2 from the germline V gene are SQVTM and ANQGSEA. The CDR3 bases are TGCAGCGTTGAAAGGAGCTACGGCACTGAAGCTTTCTTT. Translation: CSVERSYGTEAFF.

The chain couples TRBV21-1 to TRBJ2-3; TRBD1, as called in the table, went unchecked against the DNA. TRBV21-1 is a pseudogene. This CDR3 has 18 amino acids. CDR3: CASSKGAWWDPATDTQYF. The CDR3 region has the DNA TGTGCCAGCAGCAAGGGGGCCTGGTGGGACCCCGCCACAGATACGCAGTATTTT.

The table lists this clonotype with many counts. The chain combines TRBV29-1 with TRBJ1-4, with TRBD1 matching 7 bases. The CDR3 is made up of 13 amino acids. Germline V gene lookup returns CDR1 SQVTM and CDR2 ANQGSEA. J gave up 1 base and V 6 bases, and 2 bases lay outside the gene matches. CDR3 nucleotide sequence: TGCAGCGTCCGGACAGGAACTAATGAAAAACTGTTTTTT. This encodes CSVRTGTNEKLFF.

This clonotype was seen a handful of times. This rearrangement joins TRBV5-1 to TRBJ2-7, with D maybe TRBD1 (6 bases). The V end lost 2 bases, the J end lost 7 bases, and 7 bases lay between the germline ends. The CDR3 sequence is 11 residues long. CDR1 is SGHRS and CDR2 is YFSETQ in the germline V gene. The CDR3 protein is CASSLTGEQYF. The DNA of the CDR3 is TGCGCCAGCAGCTTAACAGGGGAGCAGTACTTC.

This clonotype was counted only a few times. The chain couples TRBV7-2 to TRBJ2-1; the D gene is possibly TRBD2 (5 bases). V lost 1 base, J lost 1 base, and 11 bases lay in between. CDR3 size: 16 residues. Germline assignment: CDR1 SGHTA and CDR2 FQGNSA. CDR3: CASSLEGGSSYNEQFF. The CDR3 bases are TGTGCCAGCAGCTTAGAGGGCGGGTCATCCTACAATGAGCAGTTCTTC.

This clonotype showed up many times. The rearrangement uses TRBV11-3 and TRBJ2-2, with D possibly matching TRBD2 (6 bases). Trimming pared 1 base from V and 4 bases from J, leaving 13 bases between. This CDR3 has 16 residues. Germline V gene data show CDR1 as SGHNT and CDR2 as YENEEA. CDR3 in amino acids: CASSLGKRAFTGELFF. CDR3 coding DNA: TGTGCCAGCAGCTTAGGAAAGCGGGCCTTCACCGGGGAGCTGTTTTTT.

This clonotype has a count of ten or more. This chain links TRBV20-1 with TRBJ1-6; 10 bases fit TRBD1. The CDR3 loop spans 14 amino acids. Germline CDR1 DFQATT, CDR2 SNEGSKA (reference sequence). V was pared by 6 bases and J by 9 bases, with 8 bases of the junction left unmatched. The CDR3: CSAPAGQGGSPLHF. CDR3 nucleotide sequence: TGCAGTGCGCCGGCCGGACAGGGGGGTTCACCCCTCCACTTT.

This clonotype has a count of ten or more. The gene calls are TRBV12-3 or TRBV12-4 and TRBJ1-1; 7 positions match TRBD1. CDR3 length: 14 amino acids. Trimming took 7 bases from V and 3 from J; bases not matched to a gene: 8. The chain's CDR3 is CASTNLDRDTEAFF. The CDR3 DNA sequence: TGTGCCAGCACCAATCTTGACAGGGACACTGAAGCTTTCTTT.

This clonotype appeared many times. V usage is TRBV15 and J usage is TRBJ2-3; the match to TRBD1 covers 8 bases. The V gene end was trimmed by 1 base and the J gene end by 4 bases; junction bases not matched to a gene: 7. CDR3 size: 16 residues. The germline CDR1 and CDR2 sequences are LNHNV and YYDKDF (reference sequence). CDR3: CATSRGTGQGADTQYF. The CDR3 region has the DNA TGTGCCACCAGCAGAGGTACTGGACAGGGAGCAGATACGCAGTATTTT.

The sample holds a few counts of this clonotype. This chain joins TRBV4-3 and TRBJ2-7; 8 nucleotides agree with TRBD1. CDR1 LGHNA and CDR2 YSLEER come from the germline V gene. V was pared by 4 bases and J by 4 bases, with 12 bases of the junction left unmatched. The length of the CDR3 is 16 residues. CDR3 residues: CASSLSFGDRGYEQYF. The CDR3, as DNA: TGCGCCAGCAGCCTCTCATTTGGAGACAGGGGATACGAGCAGTACTTC.

J is TRBJ2-5 and V is TRBV10-3; 12 nucleotides align to TRBD2. V gave up 5 bases and J gave up 7 bases; unmatched junction bases: 8. The CDR3 has 15 residues. Germline CDR1 reads ENHRY; CDR2 reads SYGVKD. This chain's CDR3 is CAISIQGGLAGTQYF. As DNA, the CDR3 is TGTGCCATCAGTATACAAGGGGGACTAGCGGGGACCCAGTACTTC.

The table lists this clonotype with many counts. The V and J genes are TRBV27 and TRBJ2-7; 10 nucleotides agree with TRBD1. Germline V gives CDR1 MNHEY, CDR2 SMNVEV (reference sequence). V was pared by 5 bases and J by 1 base, with 17 bases of the junction left unmatched. The CDR3 sequence is 19 residues long. Here the CDR3 DNA reads TGTGCCAGCAGTCTCCGGCCAGCAGCTGGGACAGGGGCATCCTACGAGCAGTACTTC. This codes for CASSLRPAAGTGASYEQYF.

This clonotype came up a few times. The gene calls are TRBV7-2 and TRBJ1-5, with D unclear. The CDR3 sequence is 13 residues long. V lost 3 bases to trimming and J lost 7 bases, with 10 bases between them. Germline V gives CDR1 SGHTA, CDR2 FQGNSA. For the CDR3, the DNA is TGTGCCAGCAGCTTCTCAGGTTGGCAGCCCCAGCATTTT. Translating gives CASSFSGWQPQHF.